Listed here is a single T cell receptor beta chain. In its sample, this clone was seen a few times. Which antigen it targets is not known. No base quality information exists; no much larger clone differs at one position. TCRbeta CDR3 regions were amplified from genomic DNA using the immunoSEQ Assay, a bias-controlled multiplex PCR. Processing in the source paper ran as follows. Within the assay, amplification of reference gene primers was used to estimate how many nucleated cells each sample contained. To quantify the absolute abundance of each unique TCRbeta CDR3 rearrangement, sequence reads were collapsed and filtered. For each sample, productive Simpson clonality was calculated by taking the square root of Simpson's diversity index across productive rearrangements. The immuneACCESS repertoire file appears here via TCRdb, limited to in-frame rearrangements. These files lack a portion of the clones; in checked studies, under half of the deficit traces to unresolved V genes, and the cause of the others is not known. That table is the source of V, J and clone size, and D and trimming were worked out from the DNA. Within this sample are 240,000 or so clones, with around 89% of them counted one time only. The top ten clones comprise approximately 9% of the sample.

The entry originates in a study of blood T cell repertoires in COVID-19 (dated by TCRdb to the early 2020s). About the study as a whole: Samples from collaborators originated in the United States, Italy and Spain and spanned both the acute and convalescent phases of COVID-19. The dataset comprised deeply sampled blood TCRbeta repertoires from subjects exposed to, actively infected with, or recovered from COVID-19. The sample metadata nearly always contained a de-identified subject ID, COVID-19 status, age in years and sex. The material from the prospective study consisted of cDNA or gDNA derived from T cells, B-cell-depleted T cells, or PBMCs. The repertoires were released in a freely available public database meant as a resource for research on the immune response to SARS-CoV-2. The samples were drawn from the first 160 participants of the ongoing ImmuneRACE study and from 950 to 1,500 subjects provided by 6 global collaborators. HLA class I and class II types, where available, came from metadata supplied by the sample provider rather than from assay-based typing.

From its cysteine to its phenylalanine, the CDR3 spans 13 amino acids. Only the CDR3 DNA is retained, 39 bases long and in frame from the first base. CDR1 and CDR2 (SGHNT, YYREEE) derive from the germline V gene (reference sequence). Trimming removed 4 bases from V and 0 bases from J, leaving 7 bases between the germline ends. Participants in the prospective study were enrolled through a virtual design, were aged about 18 to 100 years, and lived in under 25 United States geographic areas. Cohort assignment in the prospective study relied on participant-reported clinical history from a screening survey and a study questionnaire. ImmuneRACE Cohort 3 recovered participants were defined by two consecutive negative NP/OP PCR tests, healthcare professional clearance, or symptom resolution. In the prospective study, mobile phlebotomists collected whole blood, serum and a nasopharyngeal or oropharyngeal swab from each participant. Participants in the prospective study had the option to provide additional blood draws and questionnaires over an approximately 2-month period. Blood samples from the prospective study were shipped frozen or at room temperature prior to DNA extraction.

Results and caveats for the whole study, not just this receptor: The quantity of clinical and demographic metadata differed by source and by participant and was supplied without curation.

What was sequenced was PBMCs or T cells enriched from blood (not recorded which). The sequence was collected from a middle-aged man who had recovered from COVID-19. In this chain, TRBV5-4 is recombined with TRBJ1-1, with the D segment identity uncertain. At the DNA level, the sequence is TGTGCCAGCAGCCTGGTTATGAACACTGAAGCTTTCTTT. Its protein reads: CASSLVMNTEAFF.